These T cell receptor beta chains were read from a single sample in a study of Ad26.COV2.S vaccination and SARS-CoV-2 variants. The protocol was immunoSEQ multiplex PCR, while the TCRdb copy is restricted to in-frame clones and leaves out a portion. The repertoire holds about 680,000 clones, with roughly 90% as singletons. Material: peripheral blood, obtained in a trial of Ad26.COV2.S vaccine versus placebo. These receptors all come from a person aged 18-65 years who received the Ad26.COV2.S COVID-19 vaccine or a placebo. Both conserved end residues are trimmed from each CDR3. The order of the fields is J gene, V gene, CDR3 protein.

J gene: TRBJ1-1; V gene: TRBV2; CDR3 protein: ASSEISGVTEAF
J gene: TRBJ1-5; V gene: TRBV10-1; CDR3 protein: ASRRGRKVSTNQPQH
J gene: TRBJ1-5; V gene: TRBV7-8; CDR3 protein: ASSLSLVGGVGQPQH
J gene: TRBJ1-2; V gene: TRBV9; CDR3 protein: ASSVGGGPGYGYT
J gene: TRBJ2-2; V gene: TRBV18; CDR3 protein: ASSPGNSGELF
J gene: TRBJ1-3; V gene: TRBV7-9; CDR3 protein: ASNLSGNTIY
J gene: TRBJ2-2; V gene: TRBV10-3; CDR3 protein: ASQGQSNTGELF
J gene: TRBJ2-3; V gene: TRBV11-2; CDR3 protein: ASSPWTAPRDTQY
J gene: TRBJ2-1; V gene: TRBV7-3; CDR3 protein: ASRSGYLYNEQF
J gene: TRBJ2-6; V gene: TRBV18; CDR3 protein: ASSPIEGRKNSGANVLT